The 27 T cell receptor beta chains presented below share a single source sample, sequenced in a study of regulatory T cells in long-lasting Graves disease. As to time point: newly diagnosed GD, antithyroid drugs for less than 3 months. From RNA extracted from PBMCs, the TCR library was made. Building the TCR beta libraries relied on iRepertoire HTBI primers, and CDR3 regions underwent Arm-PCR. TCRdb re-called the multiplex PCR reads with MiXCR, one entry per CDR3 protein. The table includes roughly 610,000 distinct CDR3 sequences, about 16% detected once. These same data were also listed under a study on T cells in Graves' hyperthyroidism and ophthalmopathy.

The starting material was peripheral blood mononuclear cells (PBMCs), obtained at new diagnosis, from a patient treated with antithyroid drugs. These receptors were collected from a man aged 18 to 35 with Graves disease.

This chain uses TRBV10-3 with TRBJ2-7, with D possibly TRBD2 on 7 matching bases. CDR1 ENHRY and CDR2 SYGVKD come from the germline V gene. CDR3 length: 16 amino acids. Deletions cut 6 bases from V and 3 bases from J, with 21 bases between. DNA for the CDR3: TGTGCCATCAGGAGAGGGGGGGGAGTTGGGAACTACGAGCAGTACTTC. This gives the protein CAIRRGGGVGNYEQYF.

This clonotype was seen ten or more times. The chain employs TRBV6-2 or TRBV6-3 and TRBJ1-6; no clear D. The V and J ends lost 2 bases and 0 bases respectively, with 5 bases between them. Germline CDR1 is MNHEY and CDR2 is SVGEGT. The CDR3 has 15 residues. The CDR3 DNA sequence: TGTGCCAGCAGTTACAAGAGCTCCTATAATTCACCCCTCCACTTT. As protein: CASSYKSSYNSPLHF.

The CDR3 region has the DNA TGCAGTGCTAGTTCGGGGGTTTTCTACAATGAGCAGTTCTTC. Encoded protein: CSASSGVFYNEQFF. The chain recombines TRBV20-1 with TRBJ2-1, with a weak D call TRBD2 (6 bases). Trimming shortened V by 3 bases and J by 3 bases, and 12 bases separated the two germline ends. The CDR3 length is 14 residues. Germline CDR1 is DFQATT and CDR2 is SNEGSKA (reference sequence).

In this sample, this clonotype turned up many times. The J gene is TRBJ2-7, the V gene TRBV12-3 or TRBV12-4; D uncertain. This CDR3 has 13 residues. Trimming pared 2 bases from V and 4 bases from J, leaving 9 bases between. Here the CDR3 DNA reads TGTGCCAGCAGTTTAAAGCAGTTATACGAGCAGTACTTC. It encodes CASSLKQLYEQYF.

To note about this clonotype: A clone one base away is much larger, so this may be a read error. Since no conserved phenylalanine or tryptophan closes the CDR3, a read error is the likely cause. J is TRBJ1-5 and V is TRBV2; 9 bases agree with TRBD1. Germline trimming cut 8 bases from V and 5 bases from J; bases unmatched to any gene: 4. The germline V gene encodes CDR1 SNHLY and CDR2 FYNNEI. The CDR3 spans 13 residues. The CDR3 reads CASRTGEDQPQHL. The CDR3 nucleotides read TGTGCCAGCCGGACAGGGGAGGATCAGCCCCAGCATCTT.

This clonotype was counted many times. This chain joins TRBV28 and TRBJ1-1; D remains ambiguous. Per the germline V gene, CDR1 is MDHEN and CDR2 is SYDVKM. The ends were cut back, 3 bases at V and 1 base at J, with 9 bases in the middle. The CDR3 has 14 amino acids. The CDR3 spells CASSFNRENTEAFF. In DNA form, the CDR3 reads TGTGCCAGCAGTTTTAACAGAGAGAACACTGAAGCTTTCTTT.

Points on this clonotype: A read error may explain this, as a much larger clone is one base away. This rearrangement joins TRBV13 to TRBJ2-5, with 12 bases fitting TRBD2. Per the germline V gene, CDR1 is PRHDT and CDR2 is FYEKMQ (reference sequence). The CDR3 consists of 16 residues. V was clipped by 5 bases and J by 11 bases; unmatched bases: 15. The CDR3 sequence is CASSLLRLAGVGEQYF. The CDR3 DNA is TGTGCCAGCAGCCTTCTAAGACTAGCGGGAGTTGGTGAGCAGTACTTC.

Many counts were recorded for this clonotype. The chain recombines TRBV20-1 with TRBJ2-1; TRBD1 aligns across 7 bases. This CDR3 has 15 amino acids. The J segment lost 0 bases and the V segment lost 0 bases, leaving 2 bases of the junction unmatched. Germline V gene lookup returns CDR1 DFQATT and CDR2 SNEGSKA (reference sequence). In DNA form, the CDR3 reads TGCAGTGCTAGAGACCAGGGGGTCTCCTACAATGAGCAGTTCTTC. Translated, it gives CSARDQGVSYNEQFF.

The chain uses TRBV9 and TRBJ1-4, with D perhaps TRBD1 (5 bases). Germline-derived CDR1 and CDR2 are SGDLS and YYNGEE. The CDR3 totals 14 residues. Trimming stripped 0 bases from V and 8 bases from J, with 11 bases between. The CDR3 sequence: CASSVGGRGEKLFF. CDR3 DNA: TGTGCCAGCAGCGTAGGTGGTAGGGGAGAAAAACTGTTTTTT.

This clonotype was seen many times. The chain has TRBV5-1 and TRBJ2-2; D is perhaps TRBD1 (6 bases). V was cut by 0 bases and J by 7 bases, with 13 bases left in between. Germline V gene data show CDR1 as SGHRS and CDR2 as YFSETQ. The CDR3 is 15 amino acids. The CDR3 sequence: CASSLVAGADGELFF. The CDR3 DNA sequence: TGCGCCAGCAGCTTGGTGGCAGGGGCCGACGGGGAGCTGTTTTTT.

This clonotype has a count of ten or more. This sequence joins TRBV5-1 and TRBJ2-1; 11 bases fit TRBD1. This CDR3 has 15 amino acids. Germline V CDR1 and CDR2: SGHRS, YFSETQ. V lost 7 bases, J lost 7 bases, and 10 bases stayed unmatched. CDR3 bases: TGCGCCAGCGTGGCCGGGACAGGGGGTGGGAATGAGCAGTTCTTC. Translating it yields CASVAGTGGGNEQFF.

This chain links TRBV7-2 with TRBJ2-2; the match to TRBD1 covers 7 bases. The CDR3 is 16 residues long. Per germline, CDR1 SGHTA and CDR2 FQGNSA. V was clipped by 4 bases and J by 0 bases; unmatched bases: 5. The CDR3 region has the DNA TGTGCCAGCAGCTCCTACAGGGGATCGAACACCGGGGAGCTGTTTTTT. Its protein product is CASSSYRGSNTGELFF.

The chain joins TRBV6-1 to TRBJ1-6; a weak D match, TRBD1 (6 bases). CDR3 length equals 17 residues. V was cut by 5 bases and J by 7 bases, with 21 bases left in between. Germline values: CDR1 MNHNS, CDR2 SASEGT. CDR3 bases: TGTGCCAGCAGTCCCCTAGCCCAAGGGGGGCCGAATTCACCCCTCCACTTT. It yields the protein CASSPLAQGGPNSPLHF.

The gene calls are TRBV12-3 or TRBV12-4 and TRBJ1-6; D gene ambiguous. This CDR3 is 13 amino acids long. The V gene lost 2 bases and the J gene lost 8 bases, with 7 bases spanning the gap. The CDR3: CASSLNLDSPLHF. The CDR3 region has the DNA TGTGCCAGCAGTTTAAATCTGGATTCACCCCTCCACTTT.

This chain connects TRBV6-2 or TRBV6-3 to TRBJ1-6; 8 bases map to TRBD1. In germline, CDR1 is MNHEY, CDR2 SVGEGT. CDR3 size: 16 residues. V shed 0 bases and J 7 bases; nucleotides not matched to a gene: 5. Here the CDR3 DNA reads TGTGCCAGCAGTTACTCTGGACAGGGAAGGAATTCACCCCTCCACTTT. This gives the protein CASSYSGQGRNSPLHF.

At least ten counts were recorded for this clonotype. This CDR3 is CASSLAGRFTDTQYF. The CDR3 coding sequence is TGTGCCAGCAGCTTAGCGGGCCGATTCACAGATACGCAGTATTTT. The J gene is TRBJ2-3, the V gene TRBV11-2; no definite D call. CDR3 length equals 15 residues. V was trimmed by 1 base and J by 2 bases, leaving 10 bases between them. Germline V gives CDR1 SGHAT, CDR2 FQNNGV.

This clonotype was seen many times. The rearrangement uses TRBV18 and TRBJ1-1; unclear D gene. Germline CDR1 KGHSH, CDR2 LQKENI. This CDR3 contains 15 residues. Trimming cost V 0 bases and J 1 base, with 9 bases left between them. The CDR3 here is CASSPPIPSNTEAFF. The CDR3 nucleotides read TGTGCCAGCTCACCACCGATCCCTTCGAACACTGAAGCTTTCTTT.

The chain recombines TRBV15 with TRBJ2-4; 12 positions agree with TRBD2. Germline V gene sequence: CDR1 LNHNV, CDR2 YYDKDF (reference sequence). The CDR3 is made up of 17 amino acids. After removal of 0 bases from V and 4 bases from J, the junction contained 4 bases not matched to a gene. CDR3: CATSRDPGTSGKNIQYF. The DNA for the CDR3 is TGTGCCACCAGCAGAGATCCGGGGACTAGCGGGAAAAACATTCAGTACTTC.

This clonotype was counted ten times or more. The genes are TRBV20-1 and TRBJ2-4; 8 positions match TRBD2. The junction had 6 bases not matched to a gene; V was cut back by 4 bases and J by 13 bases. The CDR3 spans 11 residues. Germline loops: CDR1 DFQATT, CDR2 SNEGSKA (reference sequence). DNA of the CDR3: TGCAGTGCTACAACCGGGGGGGAACAGTACTTC. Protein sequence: CSATTGGEQYF.

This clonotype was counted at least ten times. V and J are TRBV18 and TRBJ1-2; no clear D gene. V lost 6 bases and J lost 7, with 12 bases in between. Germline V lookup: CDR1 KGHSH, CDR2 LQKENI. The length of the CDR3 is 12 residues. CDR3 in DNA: TGTGCCAGCTCTACTGGGGAAAGTGGCTACACCTTC. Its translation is CASSTGESGYTF.

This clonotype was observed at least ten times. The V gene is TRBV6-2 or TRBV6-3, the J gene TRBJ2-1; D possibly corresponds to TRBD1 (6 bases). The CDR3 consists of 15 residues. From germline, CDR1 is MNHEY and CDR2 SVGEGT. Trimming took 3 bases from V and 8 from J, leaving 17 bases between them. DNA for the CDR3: TGTGCCAGCAGTTATGGGGACACCTTACCCGATGAGCAGTTCTTC. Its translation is CASSYGDTLPDEQFF.

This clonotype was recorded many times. CDR3 protein: CSALSGRATDTQYF. CDR3 nucleotide sequence: TGCAGTGCGTTGAGCGGGAGGGCCACAGATACGCAGTATTTT. The chain is built from TRBV20-1 and TRBJ2-3, with TRBD2 matching 10 bases. Germline V gene sequence: CDR1 DFQATT, CDR2 SNEGSKA (reference sequence). This CDR3 is built from 14 residues. The J segment lost 2 bases and the V segment lost 6 bases, leaving 5 bases of the junction unmatched.

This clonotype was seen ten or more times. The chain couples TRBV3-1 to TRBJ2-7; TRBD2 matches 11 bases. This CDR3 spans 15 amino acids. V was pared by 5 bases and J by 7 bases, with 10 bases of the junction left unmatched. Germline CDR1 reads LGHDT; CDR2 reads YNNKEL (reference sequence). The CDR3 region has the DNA TGTGCCAGCAGCGAGGGGGCTAGCGGGAGGTGGGAGCAGTACTTC. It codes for CASSEGASGRWEQYF.

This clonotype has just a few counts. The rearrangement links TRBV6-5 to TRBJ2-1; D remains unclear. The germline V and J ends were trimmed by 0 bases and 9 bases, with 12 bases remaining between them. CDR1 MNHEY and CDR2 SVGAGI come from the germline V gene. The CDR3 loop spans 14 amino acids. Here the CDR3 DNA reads TGTGCCAGCAGTTACTCAACGGCGTCTGGTGAGCAGTTCTTC. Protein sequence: CASSYSTASGEQFF.

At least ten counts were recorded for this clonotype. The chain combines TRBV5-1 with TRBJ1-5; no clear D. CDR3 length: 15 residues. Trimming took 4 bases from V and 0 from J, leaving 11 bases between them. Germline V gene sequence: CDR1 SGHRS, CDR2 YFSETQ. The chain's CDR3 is CASSPLGSSNQPQHF. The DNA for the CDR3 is TGCGCCAGCAGCCCTCTGGGGAGTAGCAATCAGCCCCAGCATTTT.

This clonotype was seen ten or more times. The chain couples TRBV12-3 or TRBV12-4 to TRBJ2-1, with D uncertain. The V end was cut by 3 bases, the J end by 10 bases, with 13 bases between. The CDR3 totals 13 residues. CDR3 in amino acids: CASSFRTNGEQFF. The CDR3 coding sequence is TGTGCCAGCAGTTTCCGGACCAACGGGGAGCAGTTCTTC.

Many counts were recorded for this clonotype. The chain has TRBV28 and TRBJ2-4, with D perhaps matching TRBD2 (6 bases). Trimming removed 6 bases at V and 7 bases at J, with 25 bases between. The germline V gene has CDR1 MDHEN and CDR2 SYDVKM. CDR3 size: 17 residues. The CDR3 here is CASSPFPREAGMNIQYF. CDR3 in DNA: TGTGCCAGCAGCCCGTTCCCCAGGGAGGCCGGAATGAACATTCAGTACTTC.